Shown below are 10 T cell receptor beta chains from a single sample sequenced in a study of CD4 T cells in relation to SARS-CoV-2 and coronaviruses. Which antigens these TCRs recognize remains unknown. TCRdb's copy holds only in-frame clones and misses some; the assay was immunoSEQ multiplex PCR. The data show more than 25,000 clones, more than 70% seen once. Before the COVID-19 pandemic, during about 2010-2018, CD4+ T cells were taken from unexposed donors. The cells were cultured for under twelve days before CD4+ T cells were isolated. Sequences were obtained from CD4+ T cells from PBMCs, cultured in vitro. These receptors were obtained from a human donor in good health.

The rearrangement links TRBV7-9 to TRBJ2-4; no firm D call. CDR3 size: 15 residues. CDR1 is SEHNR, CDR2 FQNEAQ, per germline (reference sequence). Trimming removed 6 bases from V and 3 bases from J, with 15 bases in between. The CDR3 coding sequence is TGTGCCAGCAGTCCCTCCCCCAGTGGCAAAAACATTCAGTACTTC. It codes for CASSPSPSGKNIQYF.

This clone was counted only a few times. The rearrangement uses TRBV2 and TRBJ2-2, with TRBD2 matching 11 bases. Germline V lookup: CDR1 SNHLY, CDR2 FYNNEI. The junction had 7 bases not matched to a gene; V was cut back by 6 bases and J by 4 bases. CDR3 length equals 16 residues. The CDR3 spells CASSLAGGLATGELFF. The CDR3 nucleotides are TGTGCCAGCAGCTTAGCGGGAGGGCTGGCCACCGGGGAGCTGTTTTTT.

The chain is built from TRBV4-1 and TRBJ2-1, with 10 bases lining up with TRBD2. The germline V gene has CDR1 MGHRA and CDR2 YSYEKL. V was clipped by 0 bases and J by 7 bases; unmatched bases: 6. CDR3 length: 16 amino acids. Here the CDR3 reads CASSQEASGSINEQFF. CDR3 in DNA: TGCGCCAGCAGCCAAGAAGCTAGCGGGAGTATTAATGAGCAGTTCTTC.

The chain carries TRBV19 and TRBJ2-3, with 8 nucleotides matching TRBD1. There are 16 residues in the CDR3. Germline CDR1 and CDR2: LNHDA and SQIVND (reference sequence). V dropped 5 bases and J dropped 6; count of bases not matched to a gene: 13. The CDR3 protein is CASSLETGDIGDTQYF. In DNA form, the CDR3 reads TGTGCCAGTAGTTTGGAGACAGGGGATATTGGGGATACGCAGTATTTT.

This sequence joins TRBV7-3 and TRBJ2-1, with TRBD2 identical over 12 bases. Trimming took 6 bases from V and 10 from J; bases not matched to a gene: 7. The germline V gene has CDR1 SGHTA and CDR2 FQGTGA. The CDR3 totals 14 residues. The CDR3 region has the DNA TGTGCCAGCAGTGCGACACTAGCGGGAGGAGAGCAGTTCTTC. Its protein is CASSATLAGGEQFF.

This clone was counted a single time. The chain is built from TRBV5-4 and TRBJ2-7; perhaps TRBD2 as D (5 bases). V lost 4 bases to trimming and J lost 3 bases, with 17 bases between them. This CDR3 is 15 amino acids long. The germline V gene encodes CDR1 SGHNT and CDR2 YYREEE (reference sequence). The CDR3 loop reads CASSPPSREGYEQYF. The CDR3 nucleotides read TGTGCCAGCAGCCCCCCCTCTCGAGAGGGCTACGAGCAGTACTTC.

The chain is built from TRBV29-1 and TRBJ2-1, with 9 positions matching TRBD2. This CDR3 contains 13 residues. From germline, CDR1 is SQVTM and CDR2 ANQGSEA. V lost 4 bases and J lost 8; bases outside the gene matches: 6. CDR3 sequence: CSVGTSDVHEQFF. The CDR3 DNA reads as TGCAGCGTTGGGACTAGCGATGTACATGAGCAGTTCTTC.

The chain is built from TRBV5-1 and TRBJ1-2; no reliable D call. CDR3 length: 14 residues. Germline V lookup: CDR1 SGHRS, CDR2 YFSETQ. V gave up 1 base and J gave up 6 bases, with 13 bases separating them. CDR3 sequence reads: CASSLYGTMDGYTF. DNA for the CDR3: TGCGCCAGCAGCTTGTACGGCACTATGGATGGCTACACCTTC.

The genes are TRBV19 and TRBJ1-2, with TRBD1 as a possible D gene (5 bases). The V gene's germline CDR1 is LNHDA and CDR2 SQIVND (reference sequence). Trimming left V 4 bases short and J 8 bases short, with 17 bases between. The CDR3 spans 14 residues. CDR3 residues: CASSTTAALGGYTF. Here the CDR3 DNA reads TGTGCCAGTAGTACGACAGCAGCTTTGGGGGGCTACACCTTC.

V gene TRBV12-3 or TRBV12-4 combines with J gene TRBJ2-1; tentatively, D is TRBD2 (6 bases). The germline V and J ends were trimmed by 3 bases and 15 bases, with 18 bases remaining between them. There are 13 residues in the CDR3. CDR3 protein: CASSFGGGKVRFF. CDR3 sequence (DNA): TGTGCCAGCAGTTTTGGCGGAGGGAAAGTCCGGTTCTTC.